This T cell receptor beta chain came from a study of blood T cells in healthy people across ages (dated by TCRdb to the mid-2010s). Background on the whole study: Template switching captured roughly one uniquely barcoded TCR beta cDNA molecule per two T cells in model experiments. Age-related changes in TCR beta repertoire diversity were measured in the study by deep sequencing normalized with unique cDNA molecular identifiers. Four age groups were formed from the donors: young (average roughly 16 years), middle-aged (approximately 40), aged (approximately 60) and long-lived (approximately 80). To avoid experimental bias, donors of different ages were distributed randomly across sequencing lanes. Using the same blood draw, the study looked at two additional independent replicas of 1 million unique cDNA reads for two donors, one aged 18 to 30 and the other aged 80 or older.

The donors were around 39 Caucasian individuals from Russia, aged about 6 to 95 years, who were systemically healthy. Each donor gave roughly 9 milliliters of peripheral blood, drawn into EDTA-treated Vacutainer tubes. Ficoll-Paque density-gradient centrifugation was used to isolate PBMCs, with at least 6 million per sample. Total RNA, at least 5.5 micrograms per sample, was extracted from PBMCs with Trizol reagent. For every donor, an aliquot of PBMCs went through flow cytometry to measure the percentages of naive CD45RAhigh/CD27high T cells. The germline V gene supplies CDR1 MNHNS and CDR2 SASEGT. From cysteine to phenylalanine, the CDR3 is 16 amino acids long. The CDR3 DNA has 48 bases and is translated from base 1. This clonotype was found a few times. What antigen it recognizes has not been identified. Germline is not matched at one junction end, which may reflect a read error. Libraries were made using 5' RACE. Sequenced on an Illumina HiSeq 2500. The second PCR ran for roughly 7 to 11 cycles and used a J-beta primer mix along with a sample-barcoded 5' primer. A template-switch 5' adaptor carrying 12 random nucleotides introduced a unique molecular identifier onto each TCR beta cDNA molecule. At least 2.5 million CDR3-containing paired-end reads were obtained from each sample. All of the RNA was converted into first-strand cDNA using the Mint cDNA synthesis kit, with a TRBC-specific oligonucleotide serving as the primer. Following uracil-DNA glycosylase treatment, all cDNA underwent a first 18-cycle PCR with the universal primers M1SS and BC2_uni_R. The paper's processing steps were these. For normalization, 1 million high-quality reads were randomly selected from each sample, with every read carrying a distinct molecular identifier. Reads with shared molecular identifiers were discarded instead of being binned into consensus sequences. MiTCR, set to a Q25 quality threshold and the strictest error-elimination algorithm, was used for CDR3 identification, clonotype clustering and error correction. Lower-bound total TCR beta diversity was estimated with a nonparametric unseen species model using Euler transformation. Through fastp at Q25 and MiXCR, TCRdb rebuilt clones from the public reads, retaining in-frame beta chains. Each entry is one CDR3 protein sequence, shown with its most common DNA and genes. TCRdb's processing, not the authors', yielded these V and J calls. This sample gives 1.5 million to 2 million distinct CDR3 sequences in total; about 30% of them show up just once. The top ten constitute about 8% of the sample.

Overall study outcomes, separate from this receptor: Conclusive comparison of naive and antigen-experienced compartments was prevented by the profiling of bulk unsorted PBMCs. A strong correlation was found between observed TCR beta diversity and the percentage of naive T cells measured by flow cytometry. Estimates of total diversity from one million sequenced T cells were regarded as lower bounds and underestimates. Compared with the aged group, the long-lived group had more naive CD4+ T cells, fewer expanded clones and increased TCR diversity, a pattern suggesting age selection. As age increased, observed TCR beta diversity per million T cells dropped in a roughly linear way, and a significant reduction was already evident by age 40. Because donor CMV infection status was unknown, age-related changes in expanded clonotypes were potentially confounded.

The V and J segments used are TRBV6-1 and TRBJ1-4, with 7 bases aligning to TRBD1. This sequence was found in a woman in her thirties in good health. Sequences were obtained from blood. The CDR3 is CAGSPAPGQHNEKLFF. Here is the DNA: TGTGCCGGCAGTCCAGCGCCGGGACAGCATAATGAAAAACTGTTTTTT.